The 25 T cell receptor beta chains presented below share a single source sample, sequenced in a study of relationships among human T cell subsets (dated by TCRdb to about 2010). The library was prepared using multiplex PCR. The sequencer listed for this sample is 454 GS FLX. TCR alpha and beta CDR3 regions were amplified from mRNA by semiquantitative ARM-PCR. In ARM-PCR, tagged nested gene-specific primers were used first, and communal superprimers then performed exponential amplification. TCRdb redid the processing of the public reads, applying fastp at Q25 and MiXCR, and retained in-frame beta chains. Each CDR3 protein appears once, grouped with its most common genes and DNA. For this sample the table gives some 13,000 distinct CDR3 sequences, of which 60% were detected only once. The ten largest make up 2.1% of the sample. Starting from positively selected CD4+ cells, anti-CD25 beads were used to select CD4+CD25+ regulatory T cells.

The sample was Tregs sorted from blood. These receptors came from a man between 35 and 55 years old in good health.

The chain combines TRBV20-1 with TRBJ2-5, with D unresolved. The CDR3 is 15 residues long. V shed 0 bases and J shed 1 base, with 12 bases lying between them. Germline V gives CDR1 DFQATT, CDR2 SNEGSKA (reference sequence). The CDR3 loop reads CSARDGKAAQETQYF. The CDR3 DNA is TGCAGTGCTAGAGATGGGAAGGCGGCCCAAGAGACCCAGTACTTC.

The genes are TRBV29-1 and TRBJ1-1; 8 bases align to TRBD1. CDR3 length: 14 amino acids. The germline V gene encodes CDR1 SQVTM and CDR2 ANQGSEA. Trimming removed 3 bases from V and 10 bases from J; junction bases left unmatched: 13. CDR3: CSVEPTGVSRAAFF. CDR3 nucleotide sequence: TGCAGCGTTGAGCCGACAGGGGTTAGTCGTGCAGCTTTCTTT. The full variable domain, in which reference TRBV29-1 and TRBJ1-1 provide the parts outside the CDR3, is SAVISQKPSRDICQRGTSLTIQCQVDSQVTMMFWYRQQPGQSLTLIATANQGSEATYESGFVIDKFPISRPNLTFSTLTVSNMSPEDSSIYLCSVEPTGVSRAAFFGQGTRLTVV.

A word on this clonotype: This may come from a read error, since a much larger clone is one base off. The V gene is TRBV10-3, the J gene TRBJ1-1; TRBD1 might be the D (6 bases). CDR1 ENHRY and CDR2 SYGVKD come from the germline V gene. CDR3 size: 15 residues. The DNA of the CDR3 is TGTGCCACGGGGGGCGGAGGGACTTTTAACACTGAAGCTTCCTTT. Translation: CATGGGGTFNTEASF.

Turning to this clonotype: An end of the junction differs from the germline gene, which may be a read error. The CDR3 here is CAGRTIQGAEAFF. In nucleotides, the CDR3 is TGTGCCGGCAGGACCATTCAGGGGGCTGAAGCTTTCTTT. J is TRBJ1-1 and V is TRBV11-1, with 7 nucleotides matching TRBD1. The CDR3 is 13 amino acids. Germline CDR1 is SGHAT and CDR2 is FQDESV (reference sequence).

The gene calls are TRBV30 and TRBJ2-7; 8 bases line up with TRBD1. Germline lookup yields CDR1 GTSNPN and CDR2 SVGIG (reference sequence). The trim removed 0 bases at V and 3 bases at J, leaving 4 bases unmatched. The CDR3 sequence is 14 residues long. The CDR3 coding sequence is TGTGCCTGGAGTGTTACAGGGGGAATCTACGAGCAGTACTTC. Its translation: CAWSVTGGIYEQYF.

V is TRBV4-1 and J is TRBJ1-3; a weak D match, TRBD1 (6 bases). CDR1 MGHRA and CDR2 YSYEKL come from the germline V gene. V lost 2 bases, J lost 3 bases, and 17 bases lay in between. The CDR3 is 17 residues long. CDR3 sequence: CASSQKGSGADGNTIYF. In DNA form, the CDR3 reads TGCGCCAGCAGCCAAAAAGGTTCAGGGGCTGATGGAAACACCATATATTTT.

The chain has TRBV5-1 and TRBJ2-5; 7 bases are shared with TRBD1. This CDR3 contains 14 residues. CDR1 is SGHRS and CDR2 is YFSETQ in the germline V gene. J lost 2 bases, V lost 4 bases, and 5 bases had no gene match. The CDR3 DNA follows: TGCGCCAGCAGCATAAGACAGGGTCAAGAGACCCAGTACTTC. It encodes CASSIRQGQETQYF.

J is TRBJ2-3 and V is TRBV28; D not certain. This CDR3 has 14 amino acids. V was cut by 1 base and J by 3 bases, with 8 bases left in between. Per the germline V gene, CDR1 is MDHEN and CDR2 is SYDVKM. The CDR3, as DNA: TGTGCCAGCAGTTTATATGGGCCAACAGATACGCAGTATTTT. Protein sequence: CASSLYGPTDTQYF.

Here the CDR3 DNA reads TGCAGTGCTAGAGCGCAGGAATGGAAAGATACGCAGTATTTT. Encoded protein: CSARAQEWKDTQYF. The gene calls are TRBV20-1 and TRBJ2-3; D call uncertain. This CDR3 is built from 14 residues. V was pared by 1 base and J by 5 bases, with 13 bases between. Per the germline V gene, CDR1 is DFQATT and CDR2 is SNEGSKA (reference sequence).

CDR3 nucleotides: TGTGCCTGGAGTCCGACAGGGACTAATGAAAAACTGTTTTTT. This sequence encodes CAWSPTGTNEKLFF. This sequence joins TRBV30 and TRBJ1-4; 7 nucleotides line up with TRBD1. The CDR3 is 14 amino acids. CDR1 and CDR2 (germline): GTSNPN, SVGIG (reference sequence). J gave up 2 bases and V 2 bases, and 2 bases lay outside the gene matches. Based on the CDR3 plus reference TRBV30 and TRBJ1-4, the full variable domain is SQTIHQWPATLVQPVGSPLSLECTVEGTSNPNLYWYRQAAGRGLQLLFYSVGIGQISSEVPQNLSASRPQDRQFILSSKKLLLSDSGFYLCAWSPTGTNEKLFFGSGTQLSVL.

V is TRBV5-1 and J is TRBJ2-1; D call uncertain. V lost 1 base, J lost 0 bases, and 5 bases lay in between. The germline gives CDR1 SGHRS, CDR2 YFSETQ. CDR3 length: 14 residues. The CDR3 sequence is CASSLLISYNEQFF. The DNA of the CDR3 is TGCGCCAGCAGCTTGCTCATCTCCTACAATGAGCAGTTCTTC. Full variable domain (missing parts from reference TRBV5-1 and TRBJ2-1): KAGVTQTPRYLIKTRGQQVTLSCSPISGHRSVSWYQQTPGQGLQFLFEYFSETQRNKGNFPGRFSGRQFSNSRSEMNVSTLELGDSALYLCASSLLISYNEQFFGPGTRLTVL.

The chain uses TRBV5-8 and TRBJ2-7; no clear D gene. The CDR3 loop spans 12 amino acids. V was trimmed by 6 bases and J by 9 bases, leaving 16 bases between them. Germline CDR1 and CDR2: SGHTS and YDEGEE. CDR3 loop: CASTHPWVGQYF. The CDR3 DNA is TGTGCCAGCACCCACCCTTGGGTCGGGCAGTACTTC.

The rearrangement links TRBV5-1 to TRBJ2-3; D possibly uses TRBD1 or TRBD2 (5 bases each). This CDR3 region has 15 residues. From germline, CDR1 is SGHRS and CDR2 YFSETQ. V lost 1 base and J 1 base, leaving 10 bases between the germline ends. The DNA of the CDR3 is TGCGCCAGCAGCTTGTCCGGGGACCGCACAGATACGCAGTATTTT. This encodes CASSLSGDRTDTQYF.

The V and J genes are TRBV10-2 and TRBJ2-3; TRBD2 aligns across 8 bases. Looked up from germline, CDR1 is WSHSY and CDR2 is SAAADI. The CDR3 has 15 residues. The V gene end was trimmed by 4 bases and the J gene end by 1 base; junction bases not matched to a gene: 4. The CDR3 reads CASSVELAGTDTQYF. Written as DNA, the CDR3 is TGCGCCAGCAGTGTAGAACTAGCGGGCACAGATACGCAGTATTTT.

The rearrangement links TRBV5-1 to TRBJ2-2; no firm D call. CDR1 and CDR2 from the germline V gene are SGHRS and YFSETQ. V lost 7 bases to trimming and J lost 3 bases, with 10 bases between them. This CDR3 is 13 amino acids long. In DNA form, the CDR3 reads TGCGCCAGCTGCCCTCAGGACACCGGGGAGCTGTTTTTT. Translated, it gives CASCPQDTGELFF.

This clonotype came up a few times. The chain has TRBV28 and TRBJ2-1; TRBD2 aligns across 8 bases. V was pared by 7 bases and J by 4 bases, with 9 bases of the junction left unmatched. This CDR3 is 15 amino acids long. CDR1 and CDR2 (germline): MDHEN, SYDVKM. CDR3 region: CASTLGGGPYNEQFF. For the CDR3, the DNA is TGTGCCAGCACCCTGGGCGGGGGGCCTTACAATGAGCAGTTCTTC.

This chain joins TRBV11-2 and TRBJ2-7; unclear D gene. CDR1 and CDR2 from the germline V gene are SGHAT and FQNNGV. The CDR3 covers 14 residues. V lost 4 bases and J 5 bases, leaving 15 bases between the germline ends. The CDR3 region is CASSSLRSYDEQYF. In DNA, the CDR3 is TGTGCCAGCAGCTCCTTGAGATCCTACGACGAGCAGTACTTC.

The CDR3 region is CSARGDRNTEAFF. The CDR3, as DNA: TGCAGTGCTAGGGGAGACAGGAACACTGAAGCTTTCTTT. V is TRBV20-1 and J is TRBJ1-1; maybe TRBD1 (5 bases). The CDR3 loop spans 13 amino acids. The germline CDR1 and CDR2 sequences are DFQATT and SNEGSKA (reference sequence). The V and J ends lost 3 bases and 1 base respectively, with 9 bases between them.

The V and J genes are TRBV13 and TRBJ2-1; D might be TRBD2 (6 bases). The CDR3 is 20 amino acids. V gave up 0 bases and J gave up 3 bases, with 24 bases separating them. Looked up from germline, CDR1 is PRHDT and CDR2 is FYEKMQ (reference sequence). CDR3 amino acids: CASSLGLIGLGRGVYNEQFF. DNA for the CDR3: TGTGCCAGCAGCTTAGGCCTAATAGGCCTGGGGCGCGGGGTCTACAATGAGCAGTTCTTC.

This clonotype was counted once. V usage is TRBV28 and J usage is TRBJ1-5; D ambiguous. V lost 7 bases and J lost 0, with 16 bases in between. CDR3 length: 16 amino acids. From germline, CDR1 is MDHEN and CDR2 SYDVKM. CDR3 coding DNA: TGTGCCAGCATGGGCAGCGCCTACTATAGCAATCAGCCCCAGCATTTT. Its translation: CASMGSAYYSNQPQHF.

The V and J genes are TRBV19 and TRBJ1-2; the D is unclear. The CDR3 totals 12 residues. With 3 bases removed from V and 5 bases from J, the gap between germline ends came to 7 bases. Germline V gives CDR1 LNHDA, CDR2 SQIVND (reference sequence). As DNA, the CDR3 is TGTGCCAGTAGTATTACGGAGTATGGCTACACCTTC. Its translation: CASSITEYGYTF.

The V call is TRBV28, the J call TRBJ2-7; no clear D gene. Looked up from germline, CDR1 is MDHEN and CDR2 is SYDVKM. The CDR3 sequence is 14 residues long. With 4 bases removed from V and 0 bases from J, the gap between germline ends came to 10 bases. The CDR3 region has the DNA TGTGCCAGCAGTTCCCTTCAAAGCTCCTACGAGCAGTACTTC. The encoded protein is CASSSLQSSYEQYF.

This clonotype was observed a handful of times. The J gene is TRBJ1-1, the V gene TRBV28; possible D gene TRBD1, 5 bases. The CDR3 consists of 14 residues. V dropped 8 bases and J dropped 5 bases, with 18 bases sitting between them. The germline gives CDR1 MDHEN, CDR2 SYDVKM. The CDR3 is CASGGAGLWTEAFF. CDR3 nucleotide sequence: TGTGCCAGCGGTGGAGCGGGGCTTTGGACTGAAGCTTTCTTT.

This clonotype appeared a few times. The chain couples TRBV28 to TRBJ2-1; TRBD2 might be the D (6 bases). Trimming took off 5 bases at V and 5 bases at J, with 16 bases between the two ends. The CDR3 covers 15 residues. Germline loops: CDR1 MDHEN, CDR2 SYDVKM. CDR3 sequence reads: CASSAGRPSHNEQFF. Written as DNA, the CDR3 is TGTGCCAGCAGTGCGGGGCGCCCGTCCCACAATGAGCAGTTCTTC.

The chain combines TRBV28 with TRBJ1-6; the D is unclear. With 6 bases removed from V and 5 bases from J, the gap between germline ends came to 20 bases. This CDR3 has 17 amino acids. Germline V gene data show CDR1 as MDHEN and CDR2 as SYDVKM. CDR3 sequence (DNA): TGTGCCAGCAGAAAGAGACCCAGGCTCGCGGATAATTCACCCCTCCACTTT. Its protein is CASRKRPRLADNSPLHF.